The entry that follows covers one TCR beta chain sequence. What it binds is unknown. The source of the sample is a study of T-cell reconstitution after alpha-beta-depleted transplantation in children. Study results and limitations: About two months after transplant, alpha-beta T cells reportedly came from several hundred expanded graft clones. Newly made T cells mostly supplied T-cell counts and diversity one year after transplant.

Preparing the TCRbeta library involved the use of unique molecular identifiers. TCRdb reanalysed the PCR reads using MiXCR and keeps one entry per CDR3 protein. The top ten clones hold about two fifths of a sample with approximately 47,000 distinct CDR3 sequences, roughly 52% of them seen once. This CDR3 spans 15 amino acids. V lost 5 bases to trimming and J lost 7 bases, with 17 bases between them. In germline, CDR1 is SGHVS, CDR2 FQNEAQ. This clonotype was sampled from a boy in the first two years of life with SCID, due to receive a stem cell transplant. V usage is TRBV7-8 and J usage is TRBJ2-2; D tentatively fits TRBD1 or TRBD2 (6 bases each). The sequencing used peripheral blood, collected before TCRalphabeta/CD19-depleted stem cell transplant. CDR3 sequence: CASSPLGGADGELFF. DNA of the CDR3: TGTGCCAGCAGCCCCCTGGGGGGCGCCGACGGGGAGCTGTTTTTT. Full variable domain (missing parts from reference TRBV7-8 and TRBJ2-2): GAGVSQSPRYKVAKRGQDVALRCDPISGHVSLFWYQQALGQGPEFLTYFQNEAQLDKSGLPSDRFFAERPEGSVSTLKIQRTQQEDSAVYLCASSPLGGADGELFFGEGSRLTVL.